This TCR beta chain emerged from a study of T cells in Graves' hyperthyroidism and ophthalmopathy. Study-wide context: At the time of initial diagnosis and before any treatment, peripheral blood was collected. Study-level findings and limits: In validation, the model predicted ophthalmopathy. These predictions came a median roughly seven months before onset.

Germline-derived CDR1 and CDR2 are MGHRA and YSYEKL. This CDR3 has 17 amino acids. V dropped 3 bases and J dropped 3; count of bases not matched to a gene: 12. This clonotype was counted many times. Its antigen is undetermined. Template material for amplifying TCR beta CDR3 regions consisted of RNA transcripts. Carried out on the TCR CDR3, a first-round RT-PCR used the HTBI primer set. MiXCR was run by TCRdb on the multiplex PCR reads, yielding one entry per CDR3 protein. Of about 590,000 distinct CDR3 sequences in the sample, around a sixth were seen once. The definition of stable Graves' hyperthyroidism was no ophthalmopathy progression within 18 months. Together with thyroid ultrasound, orbital computed tomography, serum thyroxine and TRAb, clinical symptoms were used for diagnoses.

This sequence joins TRBV4-1 and TRBJ2-7, with 9 bases fitting TRBD1. Sequenced: blood. This receptor was taken from a woman aged 25 to 39 with Graves' hyperthyroidism. The CDR3 loop reads CASSQGPGTGTYYEQYF. The CDR3 coding sequence is TGCGCCAGCAGCCAGGGGCCCGGGACAGGGACGTACTACGAGCAGTACTTC.